This T cell receptor (beta chain) appears in the sequencing data of a study of human T cells and chemical hapten exposure. This clonotype turned up a few times. Via MiXCR, TCRdb re-called the RACE reads, giving one row per CDR3 protein. The top ten clones hold about 5.6% of a sample with hundreds of thousands of distinct CDR3 sequences, more than 5% of them seen once. Germline V CDR1 and CDR2: SGHRS, YFSETQ. The V and J ends lost 10 bases and 6 bases respectively, with 17 bases between them. The CDR3 runs 13 residues. This sample's time point: patch test 2, 6 weeks after DPC sensitization. Treatment denoted: therapeutic diphenylcyclopropenone sensitization with weekly scalp DPC.

This TCR was recovered from a woman between 18 and 30 years old with alopecia areata. Some clones in this sample may be carry-over from other donors' samples. The input for sequencing was whole blood, taken in connection with sensitization to the hapten diphenylcyclopropenone (DPC). The V gene is TRBV5-1, the J gene TRBJ1-5; D possibly corresponds to TRBD1 (6 bases). CDR3 residues: CAVREQGTQPQHF. The CDR3 DNA sequence: TGCGCCGTCCGTGAACAGGGTACTCAGCCCCAGCATTTT.